These 27 T cell receptor beta chains originate from one sample sequenced in a study of beta chain features in type 1 diabetes. Overall study results and limits: TCRB CDR3 length was moderately but significantly reduced in all four CD4+ subsets of Type 1 diabetes patients.

Sequencing targeted expressed TCRB transcripts, as all isolated RNA had been reverse transcribed. The protocol was immunoSEQ multiplex PCR, while the TCRdb copy is restricted to in-frame clones and leaves out a portion. The sample contains about 710,000 clones, around an eighth of which appear only once. Their target antigens are unknown. Sequences were obtained from naive CD4+ T cells from blood. These receptors originate from a man aged 18 to 29 with type 1 diabetes.

V is TRBV9 and J is TRBJ2-1; 9 nucleotides align to TRBD2. This CDR3 region has 16 residues. V shed 4 bases, J shed 2 bases, and the junction held 7 bases outside the gene matches. CDR1 and CDR2 from the germline V gene are SGDLS and YYNGEE. The CDR3 loop is CASSPRTSDPYNEQFF. Here the CDR3 DNA reads TGTGCCAGCAGCCCCCGGACTAGCGACCCCTACAATGAGCAGTTCTTC.

The gene calls are TRBV18 and TRBJ2-3, with 7 bases identical to TRBD1. The trim removed 4 bases at V and 1 base at J, leaving 8 bases unmatched. The CDR3 runs 16 residues. Germline CDR1 and CDR2: KGHSH and LQKENI. The CDR3 bases are TGTGCCAGCTCACTGACGTCCGGACAGGGCACAGATACGCAGTATTTT. Translation gives CASSLTSGQGTDTQYF.

This clone was counted only a few times. The rearrangement joins TRBV7-9 to TRBJ2-2; D gene uncertain. The germline CDR1 and CDR2 sequences are SEHNR and FQNEAQ (reference sequence). The CDR3 is 13 amino acids. Trimming stripped 6 bases from V and 7 bases from J, with 12 bases between. CDR3 in amino acids: CASSPGENGELFF. The CDR3 bases are TGTGCCAGCAGTCCTGGGGAAAACGGGGAGCTGTTTTTT.

This clone was counted only a few times. The chain is built from TRBV6-4 and TRBJ2-3, with TRBD1 identical over 7 bases. Germline-derived CDR1 and CDR2 are MRHNA and SNTAGT. Trimming cost V 0 bases and J 1 base; bases outside gene matches: 1. The CDR3 length is 15 residues. CDR3 sequence (DNA): TGTGCCAGCAGTGACTCCGGACAGGGCACAGATACGCAGTATTTT. As protein: CASSDSGQGTDTQYF.

This clone was counted a few times. This chain uses TRBV5-6 with TRBJ1-6; 7 bases are a match to TRBD1. Germline CDR1 and CDR2: SGHDT and YYEEEE. J lost 0 bases, V lost 5 bases, and 2 bases had no gene match. The CDR3 runs 15 residues. DNA for the CDR3: TGTGCCAGCAGGGACAGGAGCTCCTATAATTCACCCCTCCACTTT. Its protein product is CASRDRSSYNSPLHF.

This clone was counted a few times. The chain combines TRBV10-3 with TRBJ2-1; no firm D call. The germline V and J ends were trimmed by 0 bases and 3 bases, with 9 bases remaining between them. CDR3 length: 15 residues. Germline V CDR1 and CDR2: ENHRY, SYGVKD. The CDR3 DNA follows: TGTGCCATCAGTGAGTCCCGTGGGATCTACAATGAGCAGTTCTTC. This codes for CAISESRGIYNEQFF.

This chain joins TRBV10-3 and TRBJ2-6, with TRBD1 as a possible D gene (6 bases). The CDR3 is 16 residues long. The germline CDR1 and CDR2 sequences are ENHRY and SYGVKD. Between the trimmed V and J ends, which lost 3 bases and 4 bases, there was a span of 13 bases. CDR3 sequence: CAISDPTGTGANVLTF. The CDR3 bases are TGTGCCATCAGTGATCCCACAGGGACCGGGGCCAACGTCCTGACTTTC.

This clone was counted only a few times. V usage is TRBV19 and J usage is TRBJ2-4, with D perhaps TRBD2 (6 bases). V shed 5 bases and J shed 0 bases, with 20 bases lying between them. The CDR3 extends over 18 amino acids. Germline loops: CDR1 LNHDA, CDR2 SQIVND (reference sequence). Written as DNA, the CDR3 is TGTGCCAGTAGTCCGGGACTTACCCTAGACCGAGCCAAAAACATTCAGTACTTC. This gives the protein CASSPGLTLDRAKNIQYF.

In this sample, this clone turned up a few times. This chain uses TRBV10-3 with TRBJ1-1; TRBD1 matches at 7 bases. The CDR3 contains 17 residues. J gave up 0 bases and V 2 bases, and 9 bases lay outside the gene matches. The germline V gene has CDR1 ENHRY and CDR2 SYGVKD. Written as DNA, the CDR3 is TGTGCCATCAGTGAGCTGGACAGGCTCAGCATGAACACTGAAGCTTTCTTT. It translates to CAISELDRLSMNTEAFF.

Only a few counts were recorded for this clone. The genes are TRBV9 and TRBJ2-1; possible D gene TRBD2, 6 bases. This CDR3 comprises 15 residues. Germline CDR1 reads SGDLS; CDR2 reads YYNGEE. V lost 0 bases to trimming and J lost 7 bases, with 14 bases between them. The CDR3 DNA is TGTGCCAGCAGCGTAGTTGGCGGGGAGGAAAATGAGCAGTTCTTC. Its translation: CASSVVGGEENEQFF.

This chain connects TRBV5-1 to TRBJ1-2; weak D call: TRBD1 (6 bases). This CDR3 is built from 14 residues. The germline V gene encodes CDR1 SGHRS and CDR2 YFSETQ. Trimming took off 0 bases at V and 6 bases at J, with 12 bases between the two ends. The CDR3 is CASSLDGHRDGYTF. As DNA, the CDR3 is TGCGCCAGCAGCTTGGATGGTCACAGGGATGGCTACACCTTC.

The rearrangement links TRBV30 to TRBJ2-5; TRBD2 aligns across 7 bases. The better agreement between TRBJ2-7 and the DNA end casts doubt on the J call. The CDR3 extends over 14 amino acids. Germline CDR1 GTSNPN, CDR2 SVGIG (reference sequence). CDR3 sequence (DNA): TGTGCCTTATCCTGGCCGGGGGGAGCCTACGAGCAGTACTTC. It is translated as CALSWPGGAYEQYF.

The J gene is TRBJ2-2, the V gene TRBV5-4; TRBD2 aligns across 12 bases. The CDR3 covers 16 residues. Germline V gene data show CDR1 as SGHNT and CDR2 as YYREEE (reference sequence). J gave up 9 bases and V 2 bases, and 8 bases lay outside the gene matches. The CDR3 region is CASSFTQTSGSRELFF. The CDR3 DNA reads as TGTGCCAGCAGCTTTACCCAGACTAGCGGGAGCAGGGAGCTGTTTTTT. The full variable domain, its missing parts supplied by reference TRBV5-4 and TRBJ2-2, is ETGVTQSPTHLIKTRGQQVTLRCSSQSGHNTVSWYQQALGQGPQFIFQYYREEENGRGNFPPRFSGLQFPNYSSELNVNALELDDSALYLCASSFTQTSGSRELFFGEGSRLTVL.

This rearrangement joins TRBV10-1 to TRBJ2-1; D gene ambiguous. Trimming stripped 5 bases from V and 6 bases from J, with 14 bases between. CDR1 WNHNN and CDR2 SYGVQD come from the germline V gene (reference sequence). The CDR3 spans 14 residues. For the CDR3, the DNA is TGCGCCAGCAGTCTAAGTAGGGTGGGCAATGAGCAGTTCTTC. Amino acids: CASSLSRVGNEQFF.

As for this clone: The sample holds other DNA sequences that translate to the same CDR3. The chain employs TRBV30 and TRBJ1-1; perhaps TRBD1 as D (6 bases). The CDR3 spans 12 residues. In germline, CDR1 is GTSNPN, CDR2 SVGIG (reference sequence). The V gene lost 1 base and the J gene lost 5 bases, with 8 bases spanning the gap. The CDR3 bases are TGTGCCTGGAGTGAGGGGGGAACTGAAGCTTTCTTT. Translating gives CAWSEGGTEAFF. Using reference TRBV30 and TRBJ1-1 for the parts outside the CDR3, the full variable domain is SQTIHQWPATLVQPVGSPLSLECTVEGTSNPNLYWYRQAAGRGLQLLFYSVGIGQISSEVPQNLSASRPQDRQFILSSKKLLLSDSGFYLCAWSEGGTEAFFGQGTRLTVV.

The chain has TRBV18 and TRBJ1-1; D call uncertain. The CDR3 runs 14 residues. Between the trimmed V and J ends, which lost 6 bases and 5 bases, there was a span of 16 bases. Germline V gene sequence: CDR1 KGHSH, CDR2 LQKENI. The DNA for the CDR3 is TGTGCCAGCTCCCCCACACCCAAGAGAACTGAAGCTTTCTTT. It encodes CASSPTPKRTEAFF.

For this clone: This specimen includes other DNA sequences encoding the same CDR3. The gene calls are TRBV7-9 and TRBJ1-1; 9 bases are a match to TRBD1. V trimming: 4 bases; J trimming: 1 base; junction bases outside the gene matches: 1. Germline-derived CDR1 and CDR2 are SEHNR and FQNEAQ (reference sequence). The CDR3 has 14 amino acids. CDR3 residues: CASSWGQGNTEAFF. The CDR3 DNA is TGTGCCAGCAGCTGGGGACAGGGGAACACTGAAGCTTTCTTT.

The V gene is TRBV7-9, the J gene TRBJ2-1; 11 bases are shared with TRBD2. The J segment lost 6 bases and the V segment lost 5 bases, leaving 9 bases of the junction unmatched. Germline CDR1 SEHNR, CDR2 FQNEAQ (reference sequence). The CDR3 runs 16 residues. This CDR3 reads CASSTRGTSGSNEQFF. The DNA of the CDR3 is TGTGCCAGCAGCACTCGCGGGACTAGCGGTTCCAATGAGCAGTTCTTC.

A few counts support this clone. This chain links TRBV28 with TRBJ2-1, with TRBD2 identical over 10 bases. CDR1 is MDHEN and CDR2 is SYDVKM in the germline V gene. The CDR3 loop spans 16 amino acids. J gave up 4 bases and V 2 bases, and 5 bases lay outside the gene matches. The CDR3, as DNA: TGTGCCAGCAGTTTAACTAGCGGGGAGAAATACAATGAGCAGTTCTTC. As protein: CASSLTSGEKYNEQFF. The full variable domain, with the rest looked up from reference TRBV28 and TRBJ2-1, is DVKVTQSSRYLVKRTGEKVFLECVQDMDHENMFWYRQDPGLGLRLIYFSYDVKMKEKGDIPEGYSVSREKKERFSLILESASTNQTSMYLCASSLTSGEKYNEQFFGPGTRLTVL.

Only a few counts were recorded for this clone. The chain recombines TRBV7-2 with TRBJ1-2; D might be TRBD1 (5 bases). The CDR3 consists of 12 residues. Trimming took off 5 bases at V and 3 bases at J, with 7 bases between the two ends. Germline CDR1 and CDR2: SGHTA and FQGNSA. The CDR3 sequence is CASSRGDYGYTF. As DNA, the CDR3 is TGTGCCAGCAGCAGAGGGGACTATGGCTACACCTTC.

The chain uses TRBV7-9 and TRBJ1-1, with 7 bases that match TRBD1. The CDR3 sequence is 14 residues long. Germline V gene sequence: CDR1 SEHNR, CDR2 FQNEAQ (reference sequence). J gave up 1 base and V 7 bases, and 6 bases lay outside the gene matches. CDR3 nucleotide sequence: TGTGCCAGCACCGCGGACAGGAGGAACACTGAAGCTTTCTTT. This translates into CASTADRRNTEAFF.

The CDR3 loop reads CASTLLAGENTEAFF. Here the CDR3 DNA reads TGTGCCAGCACCCTTCTAGCAGGGGAGAACACTGAAGCTTTCTTT. The genes are TRBV6-1 and TRBJ1-1; perhaps TRBD1 as D (6 bases). Per germline, CDR1 MNHNS and CDR2 SASEGT. This CDR3 spans 15 amino acids. The V end lost 7 bases, the J end lost 1 base, and 16 bases lay between the germline ends.

This clone was seen a handful of times. The rearrangement uses TRBV28 and TRBJ2-5; D not resolved. In germline, CDR1 is MDHEN, CDR2 SYDVKM. CDR3 length equals 11 residues. Trimming removed 7 bases from V and 2 bases from J, with 5 bases in between. The CDR3 nucleotides are TGTGCCAGCAACTATCAAGAGACCCAGTACTTC. This sequence encodes CASNYQETQYF.

This clone was seen a few times. The chain employs TRBV14 and TRBJ2-1, with 9 bases lining up with TRBD2. V lost 4 bases, J lost 7 bases, and 8 bases stayed unmatched. Per germline, CDR1 SGHDN and CDR2 FVKESK. This CDR3 has 15 residues. CDR3 sequence: CASSRRLAEGNEQFF. DNA of the CDR3: TGTGCCAGCAGCCGCAGACTAGCGGAGGGTAATGAGCAGTTCTTC.

The rearrangement uses TRBV6-5 and TRBJ2-7, with D hard to call. V was shortened by 5 bases and J by 2 bases, with 13 bases between the two germline ends. The CDR3 has 14 amino acids. Germline CDR1 and CDR2: MNHEY and SVGAGI. CDR3 loop: CASSPQTVTYEQYF. The CDR3 DNA sequence: TGTGCCAGCAGTCCCCAGACCGTGACCTACGAGCAGTACTTC.

The chain uses TRBV11-2 and TRBJ1-1; 9 nucleotides match TRBD1. Trimming cost V 4 bases and J 6 bases; bases outside gene matches: 3. The CDR3 runs 13 residues. The germline V gene encodes CDR1 SGHAT and CDR2 FQNNGV. The CDR3 nucleotides read TGTGCCAGCAGCTCACAGGGGGCGGCTGAAGCTTTCTTT. Translated: CASSSQGAAEAFF.

This clone turned up a few times. This chain connects TRBV11-1 to TRBJ2-7; 7 bases map to TRBD1. Trimming took 5 bases from V and 4 from J; bases not matched to a gene: 11. Germline values: CDR1 SGHAT, CDR2 FQDESV (reference sequence). The CDR3 consists of 15 residues. The CDR3, as DNA: TGTGCCAGCAGCGACGTAGGACAGGCCCCGTACGAGCAGTACTTC. It yields the protein CASSDVGQAPYEQYF.